These 6 T cell receptor beta chains were sequenced from one sample in a study of monozygotic twins with inflammatory bowel disease. Reanalyzing the 5' RACE reads, TCRdb keeps one entry per CDR3 protein, without DNA. This table holds under 200,000 distinct CDR3 sequences. Specimen: blood. These receptors all come from a human donor with ulcerative colitis or Crohn's disease, or a healthy co-twin of an affected twin (not recorded which).

V gene TRBV3-1 combines with J gene TRBJ2-7; TCRdb outputs TRBD1, but without DNA this stays unchecked. CDR1 and CDR2 (germline): LGHDT, YNNKEL (reference sequence). The CDR3 covers 15 residues. The CDR3 loop is CASSPGTGAFWEQYF.

V usage is TRBV20-1 and J usage is TRBJ2-3; TCRdb designates TRBD1, a call that cannot be tested without DNA. The CDR3 loop spans 14 amino acids. Germline V gives CDR1 DFQATT, CDR2 SNEGSKA (reference sequence). This CDR3 reads CSAARDGSTDTQYF.

The chain combines TRBV5-1 with TRBJ2-5; there is no DNA to check the TCRdb D call of TRBD1. Germline V lookup: CDR1 SGHRS, CDR2 YFSETQ. The CDR3 has 15 amino acids. CDR3 residues: CASSLGGGHEETQYF.

The chain carries TRBV7-9 and TRBJ2-1; TCRdb gives TRBD2 as the D gene, but with no DNA this cannot be confirmed. CDR3 length equals 15 residues. Germline V gene sequence: CDR1 SEHNR, CDR2 FQNEAQ (reference sequence). CDR3: CASSPGTSEGDEQFF.

The genes are TRBV5-4 and TRBJ1-1; the TRBD1 assignment by TCRdb is unverifiable without DNA. Per the germline V gene, CDR1 is SGHNT and CDR2 is YYREEE (reference sequence). This CDR3 contains 16 residues. The CDR3 loop is CASSFGLRGLWTEAFF.

The gene calls are TRBV29-1 and TRBJ1-5. The CDR3 sequence is 13 residues long. CDR1 is SQVTM, CDR2 ANQGSEA, per germline. CDR3 sequence: CSVETSSNQPQHF.